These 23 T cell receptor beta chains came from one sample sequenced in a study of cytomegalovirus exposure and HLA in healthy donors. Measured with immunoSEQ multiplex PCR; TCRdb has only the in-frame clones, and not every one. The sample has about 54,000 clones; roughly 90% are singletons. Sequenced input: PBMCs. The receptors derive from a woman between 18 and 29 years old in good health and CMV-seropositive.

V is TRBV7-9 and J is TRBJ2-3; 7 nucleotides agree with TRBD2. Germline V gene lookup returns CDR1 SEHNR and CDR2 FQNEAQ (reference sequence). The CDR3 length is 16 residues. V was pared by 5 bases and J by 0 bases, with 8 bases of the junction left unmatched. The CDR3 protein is CASSPPGGISTDTQYF. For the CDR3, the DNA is TGTGCCAGCAGCCCACCCGGGGGGATTAGCACAGATACGCAGTATTTT.

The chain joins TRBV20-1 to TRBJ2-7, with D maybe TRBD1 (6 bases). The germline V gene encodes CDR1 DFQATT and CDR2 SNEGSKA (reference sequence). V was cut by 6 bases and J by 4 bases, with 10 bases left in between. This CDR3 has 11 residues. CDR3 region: CSATRGYEQYF. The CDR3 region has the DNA TGCAGTGCCACCAGGGGTTACGAGCAGTACTTC.

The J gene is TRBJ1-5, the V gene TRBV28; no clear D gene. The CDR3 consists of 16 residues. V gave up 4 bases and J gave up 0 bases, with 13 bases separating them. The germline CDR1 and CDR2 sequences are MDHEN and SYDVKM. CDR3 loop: CASSSPPRNSNQPQHF. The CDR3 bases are TGTGCCAGCAGTTCCCCCCCCAGAAATAGCAATCAGCCCCAGCATTTT.

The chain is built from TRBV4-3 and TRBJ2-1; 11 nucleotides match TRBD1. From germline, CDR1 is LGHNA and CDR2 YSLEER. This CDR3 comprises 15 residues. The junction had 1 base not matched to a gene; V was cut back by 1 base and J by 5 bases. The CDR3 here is CASSQGTGGHNEQFF. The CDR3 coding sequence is TGCGCCAGCAGCCAAGGGACAGGGGGCCACAATGAGCAGTTCTTC.

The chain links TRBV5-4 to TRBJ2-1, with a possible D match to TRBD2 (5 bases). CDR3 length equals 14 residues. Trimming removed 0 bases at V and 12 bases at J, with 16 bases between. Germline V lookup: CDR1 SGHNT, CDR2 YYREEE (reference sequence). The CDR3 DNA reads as TGTGCCAGCAGCTTGGCCCGTGGCAGCGGCCCGCAGTTCTTC. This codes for CASSLARGSGPQFF. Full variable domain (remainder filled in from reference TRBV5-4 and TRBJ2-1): ETGVTQSPTHLIKTRGQQVTLRCSSQSGHNTVSWYQQALGQGPQFIFQYYREEENGRGNFPPRFSGLQFPNYSSELNVNALELDDSALYLCASSLARGSGPQFFGPGTRLTVL.

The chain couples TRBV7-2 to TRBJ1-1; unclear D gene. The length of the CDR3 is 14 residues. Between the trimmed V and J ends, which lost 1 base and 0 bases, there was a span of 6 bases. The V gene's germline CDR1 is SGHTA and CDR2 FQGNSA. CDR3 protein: CASSLGRVNTEAFF. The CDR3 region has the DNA TGTGCCAGCAGCTTAGGACGGGTGAACACTGAAGCTTTCTTT.

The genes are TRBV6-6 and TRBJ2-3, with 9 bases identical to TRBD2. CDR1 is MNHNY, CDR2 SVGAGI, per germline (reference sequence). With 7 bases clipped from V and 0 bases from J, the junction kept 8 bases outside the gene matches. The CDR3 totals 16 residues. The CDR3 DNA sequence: TGTGCCAGCATCCCTAGCGGGGCAGCTAGCACAGATACGCAGTATTTT. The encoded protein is CASIPSGAASTDTQYF.

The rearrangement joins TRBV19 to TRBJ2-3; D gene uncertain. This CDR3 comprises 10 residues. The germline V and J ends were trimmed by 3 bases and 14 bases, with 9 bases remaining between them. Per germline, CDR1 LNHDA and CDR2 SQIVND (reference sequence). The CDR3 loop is CASSIEYGYF. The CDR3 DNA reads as TGTGCCAGTAGTATTGAGTATGGGTATTTT.

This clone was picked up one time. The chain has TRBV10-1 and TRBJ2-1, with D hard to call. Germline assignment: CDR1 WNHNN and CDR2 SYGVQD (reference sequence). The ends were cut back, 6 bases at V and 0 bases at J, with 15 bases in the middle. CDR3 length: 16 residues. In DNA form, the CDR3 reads TGCGCCAGCAGCCCATACCTTGCTAGCTCCTACAATGAGCAGTTCTTC. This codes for CASSPYLASSYNEQFF.

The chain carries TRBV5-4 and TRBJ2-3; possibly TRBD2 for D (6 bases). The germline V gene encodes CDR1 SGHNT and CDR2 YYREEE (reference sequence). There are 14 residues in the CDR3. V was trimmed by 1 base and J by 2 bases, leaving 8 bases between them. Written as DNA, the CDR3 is TGTGCCAGCAGCTTGAAGCGGGTCACAGATACGCAGTATTTT. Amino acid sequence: CASSLKRVTDTQYF.

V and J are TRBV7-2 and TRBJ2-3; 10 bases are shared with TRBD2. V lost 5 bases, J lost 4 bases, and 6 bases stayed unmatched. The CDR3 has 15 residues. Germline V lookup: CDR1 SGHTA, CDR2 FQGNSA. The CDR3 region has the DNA TGTGCCAGCAGCGAAGAGCGGGGGGGCCCAGATACGCAGTATTTT. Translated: CASSEERGGPDTQYF.

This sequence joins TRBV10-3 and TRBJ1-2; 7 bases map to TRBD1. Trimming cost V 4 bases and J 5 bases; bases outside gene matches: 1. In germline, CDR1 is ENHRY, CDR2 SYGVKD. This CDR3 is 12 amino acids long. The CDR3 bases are TGTGCCATCAGTGGGGACAGTTATGGCTACACCTTC. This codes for CAISGDSYGYTF.

DNA of the CDR3: TGTGCCAGCATCGACTGGGCGGGGGGTTCCTACGAGCAGTACTTC. Translation gives CASIDWAGGSYEQYF. The chain uses TRBV5-6 and TRBJ2-7; 8 nucleotides match TRBD2. The germline gives CDR1 SGHDT, CDR2 YYEEEE. The J segment lost 1 base and the V segment lost 6 bases, leaving 9 bases of the junction unmatched. CDR3 length: 15 residues. Supplemented by reference TRBV5-6 and TRBJ2-7, the full variable domain reads DAGVTQSPTHLIKTRGQQVTLRCSPKSGHDTVSWYQQALGQGPQFIFQYYEEEERQRGNFPDRFSGHQFPNYSSELNVNALLLGDSALYLCASIDWAGGSYEQYFGPGTRLTVT.

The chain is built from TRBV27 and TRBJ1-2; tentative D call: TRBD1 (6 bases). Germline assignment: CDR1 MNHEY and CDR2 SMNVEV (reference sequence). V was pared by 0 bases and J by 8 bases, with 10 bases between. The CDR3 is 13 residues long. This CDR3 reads CASSLSAGEGYTF. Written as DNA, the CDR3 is TGTGCCAGCAGTTTATCGGCAGGGGAGGGCTACACCTTC.

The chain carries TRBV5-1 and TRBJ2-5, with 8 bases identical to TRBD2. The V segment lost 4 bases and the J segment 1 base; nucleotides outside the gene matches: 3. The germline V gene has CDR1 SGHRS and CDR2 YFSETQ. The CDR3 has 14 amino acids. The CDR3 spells CASSPGGVQETQYF. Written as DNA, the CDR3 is TGCGCCAGCAGCCCCGGGGGGGTCCAAGAGACCCAGTACTTC. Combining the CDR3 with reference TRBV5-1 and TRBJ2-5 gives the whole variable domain KAGVTQTPRYLIKTRGQQVTLSCSPISGHRSVSWYQQTPGQGLQFLFEYFSETQRNKGNFPGRFSGRQFSNSRSEMNVSTLELGDSALYLCASSPGGVQETQYFGPGTRLLVL.

CDR3 sequence: CASSLRPTGTSGGAGETQYF. CDR3 nucleotides: TGCGCCAGCAGCTTGCGGCCCACCGGGACTAGCGGGGGGGCCGGAGAGACCCAGTACTTC. This rearrangement joins TRBV5-1 to TRBJ2-5; 16 bases align to TRBD2. The CDR3 spans 20 residues. The germline V gene encodes CDR1 SGHRS and CDR2 YFSETQ. V gave up 1 base and J gave up 4 bases; unmatched junction bases: 13.

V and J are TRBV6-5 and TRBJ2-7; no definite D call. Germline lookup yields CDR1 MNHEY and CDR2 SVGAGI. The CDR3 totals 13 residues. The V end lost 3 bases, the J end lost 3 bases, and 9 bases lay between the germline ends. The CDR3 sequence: CASSYEKSYEQYF. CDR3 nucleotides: TGTGCCAGCAGTTATGAAAAGAGCTACGAGCAGTACTTC.

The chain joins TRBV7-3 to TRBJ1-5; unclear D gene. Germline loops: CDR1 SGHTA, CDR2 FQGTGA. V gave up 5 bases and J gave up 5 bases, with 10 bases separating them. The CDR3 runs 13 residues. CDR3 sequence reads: CASSLYGDQPQHF. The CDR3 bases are TGTGCCAGCAGCCTATACGGAGATCAGCCCCAGCATTTT. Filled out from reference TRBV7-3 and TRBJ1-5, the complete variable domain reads GAGVSQTPSNKVTEKGKYVELRCDPISGHTALYWYRQSLGQGPEFLIYFQGTGAADDSGLPNDRFFAVRPEGSVSTLKIQRTERGDSAVYLCASSLYGDQPQHFGDGTRLSIL.

The CDR3 DNA reads TGTGCCAGCAGTCGGGACAGAGTCCAGCCCCAGCATTTT. This encodes CASSRDRVQPQHF. This chain joins TRBV27 and TRBJ1-5; 7 nucleotides align to TRBD1. The CDR3 has 13 residues. With V trimmed by 5 bases and J by 7 bases, 5 bases remained unmatched. CDR1 and CDR2 (germline): MNHEY, SMNVEV (reference sequence).

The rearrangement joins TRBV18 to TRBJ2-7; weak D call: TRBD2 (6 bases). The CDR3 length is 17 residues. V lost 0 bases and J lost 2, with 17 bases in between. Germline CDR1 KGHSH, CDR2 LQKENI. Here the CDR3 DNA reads TGTGCCAGCTCACCACCTACCGGGGGAGCAACTGCCTACGAGCAGTACTTC. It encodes CASSPPTGGATAYEQYF.

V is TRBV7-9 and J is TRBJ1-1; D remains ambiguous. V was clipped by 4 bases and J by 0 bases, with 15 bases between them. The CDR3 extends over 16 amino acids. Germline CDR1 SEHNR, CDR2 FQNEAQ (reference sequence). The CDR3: CASSSNRVNMNTEAFF. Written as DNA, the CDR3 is TGTGCCAGCAGCTCCAACCGTGTTAACATGAACACTGAAGCTTTCTTT.

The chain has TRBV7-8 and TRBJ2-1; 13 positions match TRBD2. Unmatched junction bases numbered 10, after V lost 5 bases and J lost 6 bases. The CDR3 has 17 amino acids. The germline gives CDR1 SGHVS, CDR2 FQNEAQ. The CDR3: CASSPTGTSGVINEQFF. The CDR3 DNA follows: TGTGCCAGCAGCCCCACGGGGACTAGCGGGGTAATCAATGAGCAGTTCTTC.

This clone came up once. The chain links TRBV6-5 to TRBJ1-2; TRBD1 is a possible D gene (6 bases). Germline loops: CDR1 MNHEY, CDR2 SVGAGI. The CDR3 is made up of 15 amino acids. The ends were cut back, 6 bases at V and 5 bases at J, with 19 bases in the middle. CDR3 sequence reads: CASRSYRDTEYGYTF. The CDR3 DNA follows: TGTGCCAGCAGATCATACCGGGACACCGAGTATGGCTACACCTTC.